Below are 15 T cell receptor beta chains sequenced from a single sample in a study of T cells in Graves' hyperthyroidism and ophthalmopathy. RNA transcripts served as the template for amplifying TCR beta CDR3 regions. With the HTBI primer set, the TCR CDR3 went through a first round of RT-PCR. TCRdb recomputed calls from the multiplex PCR reads with MiXCR, one row per CDR3 protein. In the table there are about 480,000 distinct CDR3 sequences, about 15% of which are singletons. Sequenced: blood. The receptors were sampled from a woman younger than 35 with Graves' hyperthyroidism.

This clonotype has at least ten counts. The chain has TRBV25-1 and TRBJ2-3; D possibly corresponds to TRBD2 (6 bases). The germline V gene has CDR1 MGHDK and CDR2 SYGVNS. Trimming cost V 0 bases and J 2 bases, with 12 bases left between them. This CDR3 is 16 amino acids long. DNA of the CDR3: TGTGCCAGCAGTGAATATGGGGGGACCTACACAGATACGCAGTATTTT. Protein sequence: CASSEYGGTYTDTQYF.

The table lists this clonotype with many counts. The V and J genes are TRBV12-3 or TRBV12-4 and TRBJ2-1; D gene ambiguous. The CDR3 runs to 12 residues. V was clipped by 4 bases and J by 5 bases, with 6 bases between them. This chain's CDR3 is CASSSNHNEQFF. The CDR3, as DNA: TGTGCCAGCAGTTCCAACCACAATGAGCAGTTCTTC.

This clonotype has ten or more counts. The CDR3 nucleotides read TGTGCCAGCAGAAACACTGACAGTAACCCTGAAGCTTTCTTT. It yields the protein CASRNTDSNPEAFF. The chain recombines TRBV6-1 with TRBJ1-1; maybe TRBD1 (5 bases). V was trimmed by 6 bases and J by 6 bases, leaving 17 bases between them. CDR3 length: 14 residues. The germline V gene has CDR1 MNHNS and CDR2 SASEGT.

The chain carries TRBV4-1 and TRBJ1-5, with TRBD1 matching 10 bases. Germline CDR1 reads MGHRA; CDR2 reads YSYEKL. The CDR3 extends over 18 amino acids. V shed 3 bases, J shed 2 bases, and the junction held 10 bases outside the gene matches. CDR3 protein: CASSQITGTGVRNQPQHF. The CDR3 region has the DNA TGCGCCAGCAGCCAGATAACCGGGACAGGGGTTCGCAATCAGCCCCAGCATTTT.

This clonotype was seen repeatedly, ten times or more. The chain couples TRBV20-1 to TRBJ1-2, with 8 bases fitting TRBD1. Germline V gene lookup returns CDR1 DFQATT and CDR2 SNEGSKA (reference sequence). The CDR3 is 12 amino acids. Trimming cost V 6 bases and J 6 bases; bases outside gene matches: 6. In DNA, the CDR3 is TGCAGTGCCCGACAGGGGTCAGATGGCTACACCTTC. It encodes CSARQGSDGYTF.

The chain combines TRBV20-1 with TRBJ2-3, with D maybe TRBD2 (5 bases). The CDR3 has 18 amino acids. Germline values: CDR1 DFQATT, CDR2 SNEGSKA (reference sequence). V lost 3 bases and J lost 3, with 25 bases in between. CDR3 sequence (DNA): TGCAGTGCTAGGAGACCTGAAGCGGCAGCTGGAAGGACAGATACGCAGTATTTT. Protein product: CSARRPEAAAGRTDTQYF.

This clonotype has at least ten counts. V and J are TRBV11-3 and TRBJ2-3, with D unclear. This CDR3 region has 12 residues. CDR1 is SGHNT and CDR2 is YENEEA in the germline V gene. Trimming took 2 bases from V and 3 from J, leaving 3 bases between them. CDR3 coding DNA: TGTGCCAGCAGCTTAAGGACAGATACGCAGTATTTT. Its protein is CASSLRTDTQYF.

This clonotype was found a few times. Written as DNA, the CDR3 is TGTGCCTGGAGTGTATCCGTCGGACCCCGGGGGTACTACAATGAGCAGTTCTTC. It translates to CAWSVSVGPRGYYNEQFF. The J gene is TRBJ2-1, the V gene TRBV30; TRBD2 might be the D (6 bases). V was cut by 0 bases and J by 3 bases, with 21 bases left in between. The germline CDR1 and CDR2 sequences are GTSNPN and SVGIG (reference sequence). CDR3 length: 18 amino acids.

This clonotype was detected ten times or more. The gene calls are TRBV7-8 and TRBJ2-1, with a tentative D call TRBD2 (6 bases). Germline V gene sequence: CDR1 SGHVS, CDR2 FQNEAQ. CDR3 length: 15 residues. Trimming pared 5 bases from V and 8 bases from J, leaving 19 bases between. The CDR3 is CASSLVGGARDEQFF. CDR3 DNA: TGTGCCAGCAGCCTCGTCGGAGGGGCACGAGATGAGCAGTTCTTC. Full variable domain (missing parts from reference TRBV7-8 and TRBJ2-1): GAGVSQSPRYKVAKRGQDVALRCDPISGHVSLFWYQQALGQGPEFLTYFQNEAQLDKSGLPSDRFFAERPEGSVSTLKIQRTQQEDSAVYLCASSLVGGARDEQFFGPGTRLTVL.

This clonotype has at least ten counts. V is TRBV6-1 and J is TRBJ2-2; D remains unclear. The germline V gene has CDR1 MNHNS and CDR2 SASEGT. This CDR3 contains 16 residues. V lost 2 bases and J lost 2, with 12 bases in between. The CDR3 loop reads CASSERGTLNTGELFF. In nucleotides, the CDR3 is TGTGCCAGCAGTGAAAGAGGTACTCTTAACACCGGGGAGCTGTTTTTT.

To note about this clonotype: The CDR3 ends on some other residue instead of the conserved phenylalanine or tryptophan, so this is likely a read error. The gene calls are TRBV7-9 and TRBJ2-3; D call uncertain. Trimming took 3 bases from V and 0 from J, leaving 10 bases between them. CDR3 length: 15 residues. Germline lookup yields CDR1 SEHNR and CDR2 FQNEAQ (reference sequence). The CDR3 bases are TGTGCCAGCAGCTTGCTGTGGTCTAGCACAGATACGCAGTATTCT. Translated, it gives CASSLLWSSTDTQYS.

This clonotype was seen many times. The chain employs TRBV2 and TRBJ2-7; D ambiguous. Trimming took off 4 bases at V and 7 bases at J, with 11 bases between the two ends. The germline V gene encodes CDR1 SNHLY and CDR2 FYNNEI. This CDR3 is 12 amino acids long. The chain's CDR3 is CASSGGRSEQYF. Here the CDR3 DNA reads TGTGCCAGCAGTGGTGGTCGTAGTGAGCAGTACTTC.

In its sample, this clonotype was seen many times. The chain recombines TRBV11-2 with TRBJ2-5, with D possibly TRBD1 on 8 matching bases. V dropped 5 bases and J dropped 5 bases, with 18 bases sitting between them. Germline CDR1 and CDR2: SGHAT and FQNNGV. The CDR3 runs to 15 residues. The CDR3 DNA is TGTGCCAGCAGCCTCGGACAGGGAGGGCGGGAGACCCAGTACTTC. Protein product: CASSLGQGGRETQYF.

This clonotype was seen ten or more times. The CDR3 region has the DNA TGTGCCAGCAGCCAGATCCGGGACAGGGGTTGGAATGAGCAGTTCTTC. Its translation is CASSQIRDRGWNEQFF. V and J are TRBV3-1 and TRBJ2-1; 10 nucleotides agree with TRBD1. V lost 3 bases and J lost 7; bases outside the gene matches: 9. The CDR3 contains 16 residues. Germline V gene sequence: CDR1 LGHDT, CDR2 YNNKEL (reference sequence).

The table lists this clonotype with many counts. The chain uses TRBV20-1 and TRBJ2-3, with TRBD2 identical over 10 bases. Looked up from germline, CDR1 is DFQATT and CDR2 is SNEGSKA (reference sequence). Trimming at V came to 2 bases and at J to 2 bases, leaving 7 bases not matched to a gene. CDR3 length: 16 residues. The CDR3 DNA follows: TGCAGTGCTAGACCGGGACTAGCGAAGCTCACAGATACGCAGTATTTT. Encoded protein: CSARPGLAKLTDTQYF.